This entry describes one T cell receptor (beta chain). What it binds is unknown. Time point specified: week 47, end of study. All doses held 300 ug of mutant IDH1 20-mer peptide, with topical imiquimod. The study enrolled donors with new WHO grade 3 or 4 IDH1-mutant, ATRX-lost astrocytomas. The data belong to a study of a mutant IDH1 vaccine in newly diagnosed glioma. Looking at the study overall: Vaccination was launched 4-6 weeks after radiotherapy alone, or with temozolomide cycles. Radiotherapy, temozolomide, or both had been given previously, and both were given to most.

Germline lookup yields CDR1 MGHRA and CDR2 YSYEKL. The V end lost 4 bases, the J end lost 2 bases, and 14 bases lay between the germline ends. The CDR3 length is 15 residues. Measured with immunoSEQ multiplex PCR; TCRdb has only the in-frame clones, and not every one. The sample includes just over 60,000 clones, about four fifths of them seen just once. The TCR originated in a man aged 25-45 years with glioma. The source material was PBMCs, sampled from a glioma patient whose treatment included an IDH1 peptide vaccine. V and J are TRBV4-1 and TRBJ1-2; D might be TRBD1 (5 bases). The CDR3 region has the DNA TGCGCCAGCAGCCCCCGGTTGGGACTGAACTATGGCTACACCTTC. It is translated as CASSPRLGLNYGYTF.